In its sample, the clone carrying this T cell receptor (beta chain) was seen a few times. Its antigen is still unknown. A clone one base away is much larger, so this may be a read error. Thyroid ultrasound and orbital computed tomography, with clinical symptoms and serum thyroxine and TRAb, informed diagnoses. The sample originates from a study of T cells in Graves' hyperthyroidism and ophthalmopathy. Study context: It was at initial diagnosis, before any treatment, that peripheral blood was collected. Study-level points and caveats: Also found in blood were most expanded thyroid clonotypes above 0.001. A model of 13 V-J features distinguished ophthalmopathy from stable hyperthyroidism.

From RNA transcripts, TCR beta CDR3 regions were amplified. The HTBI primer set drove a first-round RT-PCR of the TCR CDR3. Via MiXCR, TCRdb re-called the multiplex PCR reads, giving one row per CDR3 protein. Among about 290,000 distinct CDR3 sequences listed, 16% were seen once. V was pared by 2 bases and J by 3 bases, with 5 bases between. CDR1 is ENHRY, CDR2 SYGVKD, per germline. CDR3 length: 12 residues. This receptor was identified in a young man with Graves' hyperthyroidism. Source material: blood. The chain employs TRBV10-3 and TRBJ2-7, with D possibly matching TRBD2 (5 bases). The CDR3 is CAISERGYEQYF. The CDR3 DNA is TGTGCCATCAGTGAGCGGGGCTACGAGCAGTACTTC.